These 16 T cell receptor beta chains were all obtained from the same sample, sequenced in a study of blood T cell repertoires in COVID-19. Generated by immunoSEQ multiplex PCR, the TCRdb table keeps only in-frame clones and is missing some. The sample lists some 170,000 clones; approximately 85% were seen once. The sequenced material came from peripheral blood. The receptors stem from a woman in her fifties or sixties with acute or convalescent COVID-19.

The chain combines TRBV5-1 with TRBJ2-7; 8 bases align to TRBD1. The CDR3 has 13 amino acids. Germline V gene sequence: CDR1 SGHRS, CDR2 YFSETQ. Losses at the gene ends were 4 bases for V and 4 bases for J; bases not matched to a gene: 4. CDR3: CASSTDRDYEQYF. Here the CDR3 DNA reads TGCGCCAGCAGCACGGACAGGGATTACGAGCAGTACTTC.

V usage is TRBV19 and J usage is TRBJ2-7; TRBD1 matches 8 bases. The CDR3 has 13 amino acids. The germline gives CDR1 LNHDA, CDR2 SQIVND (reference sequence). The junction had 2 bases not matched to a gene; V was cut back by 4 bases and J by 3 bases. The CDR3 DNA is TGTGCCAGTAGTAGGACAGGGAGCTACGAGCAGTACTTC. It encodes CASSRTGSYEQYF.

The chain couples TRBV27 to TRBJ1-5; possible D gene TRBD1, 5 bases. Germline CDR1 is MNHEY and CDR2 is SMNVEV (reference sequence). Trimming removed 7 bases from V and 6 bases from J, with 19 bases in between. CDR3 length equals 15 residues. CDR3 region: CASTLPHGGFQPQHF. The CDR3 DNA reads as TGTGCCAGCACCCTTCCTCACGGGGGATTTCAGCCCCAGCATTTT.

The V gene is TRBV30, the J gene TRBJ1-5, with D uncertain. Germline CDR1 is GTSNPN and CDR2 is SVGIG (reference sequence). Trimming pared 0 bases from V and 6 bases from J, leaving 9 bases between. CDR3 length: 13 residues. The CDR3 DNA reads as TGTGCCTGGAGTGTACTTGCGGGTCAGCCCCAGCATTTT. It encodes CAWSVLAGQPQHF.

V gene TRBV7-2 combines with J gene TRBJ1-6, with a weak D call TRBD1 (5 bases). The V end was cut by 1 base, the J end by 18 bases, with 16 bases between. Germline assignment: CDR1 SGHTA and CDR2 FQGNSA. This CDR3 is 13 amino acids long. As DNA, the CDR3 is TGTGCCAGCAGCTTAGAACCCAGGGAAAGGGCCCACTTT. Protein: CASSLEPRERAHF.

This chain connects TRBV5-6 to TRBJ1-5, with D maybe TRBD1 (6 bases). V was pared by 0 bases and J by 9 bases, with 13 bases between. This CDR3 is built from 14 residues. Germline V gene sequence: CDR1 SGHDT, CDR2 YYEEEE. In DNA, the CDR3 is TGTGCCAGCAGCTTGGGGCAGGGGACGGGGCCCCAGCATTTT. Protein: CASSLGQGTGPQHF.

This chain links TRBV5-1 with TRBJ2-1; 9 positions match TRBD1. The V and J ends lost 1 base and 7 bases, in that order; junction bases with no gene match: 6. The CDR3 has 15 residues. Germline loops: CDR1 SGHRS, CDR2 YFSETQ. CDR3 in amino acids: CASSLRTGVWNEQFF. The CDR3 bases are TGCGCCAGCAGCTTGCGGACAGGGGTCTGGAATGAGCAGTTCTTC.

The gene calls are TRBV3-1 (or the pseudogene TRBV3-2) and TRBJ1-5; D might be TRBD1 (5 bases). Trimming removed 0 bases at V and 7 bases at J, with 10 bases between. The CDR3 length is 14 residues. Germline values: CDR1 LGHDT, CDR2 YNNKEL (reference sequence). CDR3: CASSQESGRQPQHF. The CDR3 DNA reads as TGTGCCAGCAGCCAAGAGTCAGGGAGGCAGCCCCAGCATTTT.

V is TRBV18 and J is TRBJ2-4, with D unclear. Germline V gene data show CDR1 as KGHSH and CDR2 as LQKENI. The CDR3 covers 15 residues. V shed 3 bases and J shed 1 base, with 10 bases lying between them. CDR3 loop: CASSPESRAKNIQYF. CDR3 in DNA: TGTGCCAGCTCACCCGAGTCGAGGGCCAAAAACATTCAGTACTTC.

The rearrangement joins TRBV12-3 or TRBV12-4 to TRBJ1-1, with unresolved D. The CDR3 sequence is 10 residues long. The V end lost 6 bases, the J end lost 11 bases, and 10 bases lay between the germline ends. CDR3 in DNA: TGTGCCAGCAGCCAGAGGTACGCTTTCTTT. Translation gives CASSQRYAFF.

The rearrangement joins TRBV18 to TRBJ1-2; D is undetermined. V shed 3 bases and J shed 0 bases, with 17 bases lying between them. CDR1 is KGHSH, CDR2 LQKENI, per germline. The CDR3 length is 17 residues. For the CDR3, the DNA is TGTGCCAGCTCACCTCTGAGAGGGCTCCAAGCTAACTATGGCTACACCTTC. It specifies CASSPLRGLQANYGYTF.

The chain combines TRBV11-3 with TRBJ2-3; 7 bases match TRBD1. This CDR3 region has 13 residues. Germline V gene lookup returns CDR1 SGHNT and CDR2 YENEEA. J was trimmed by 3 bases and V by 4 bases; bases with no gene match: 1. The CDR3 loop is CASSSRGTDTQYF. CDR3 sequence (DNA): TGTGCCAGCAGCTCCAGGGGGACAGATACGCAGTATTTT.

V is TRBV11-2 and J is TRBJ1-1; no clear D. V lost 5 bases, J lost 4 bases, and 17 bases lay in between. This CDR3 contains 15 residues. Germline V gene data show CDR1 as SGHAT and CDR2 as FQNNGV. CDR3 sequence reads: CASSPEAWRGTEAFF. The DNA for the CDR3 is TGTGCCAGCAGCCCCGAGGCGTGGAGAGGCACTGAAGCTTTCTTT.

This clone was counted between two and nine times. V usage is TRBV19 and J usage is TRBJ2-5; 12 bases match TRBD1. There are 14 residues in the CDR3. V gave up 9 bases and J gave up 5 bases; unmatched junction bases: 7. CDR1 and CDR2 from the germline V gene are LNHDA and SQIVND (reference sequence). In DNA form, the CDR3 reads TGTGCCAGCCGGGACAGGGGGCGCGGGGAGACCCAGTACTTC. It codes for CASRDRGRGETQYF.

This chain joins TRBV19 and TRBJ1-1; no clear D. The length of the CDR3 is 14 residues. V was trimmed by 7 bases and J by 5 bases, leaving 17 bases between them. CDR1 LNHDA and CDR2 SQIVND come from the germline V gene (reference sequence). The CDR3 DNA reads as TGTGCCAGTAACCGATCGCCCGAGAATACTGAAGCTTTCTTT. Encoded protein: CASNRSPENTEAFF.

The CDR3: CATGEVTSYNEQFF. The CDR3 DNA is TGTGCCACGGGGGAGGTAACCTCCTACAATGAGCAGTTCTTC. The chain is built from TRBV15 and TRBJ2-1, with TRBD2 as a possible D gene (6 bases). V lost 9 bases and J lost 0, with 12 bases in between. This CDR3 comprises 14 residues. CDR1 and CDR2 (germline): LNHNV, YYDKDF (reference sequence).